Included here is one TCR beta chain sequence, with context. The antigen is unknown. The junction and the germline gene differ at one end; a read error may be behind it. These data come from a study of CD8+CD57+ T cells in acquired aplastic anemia. Study-wide results and limits: There were roughly 30 CD8+ CDR3 sequences that occurred in both patients and controls. Patients were compared with controls for CD8+ Simpson's diversity, and no significant difference emerged.

Patients chosen for sequencing had CD8+CD57+ cells that had expanded, as shown by flow cytometry. Blood sampling was performed on the patients, and none of them had received therapy by then. There are 13 residues in the CDR3. Germline values: CDR1 LNHDA, CDR2 SQIVND (reference sequence). The TCR beta profiling, which covered VDJ combination and CDR3 sequence, was carried out using genomic DNA as the template. TCRdb re-called the reads through MiXCR, storing one row per CDR3 protein. Found here are over 150,000 distinct CDR3 sequences, around 63% of them singletons; the top ten hold 40% to 50%. The chain carries TRBV19 and TRBJ2-1; D perhaps matches TRBD2 (6 bases). The TCR originated in a human donor with aplastic anemia. The sample was sorted CD4+, CD8+, or CD8+CD57+ T cells (not recorded which) from PBMCs. In DNA form, the CDR3 reads TGTGCCAGTAGTATAAGTGCGGGATCTACAATGCTCTTC. Translated: CASSISAGSTMLF. Variable domain in full (rest from reference TRBV19 and TRBJ2-1): DGGITQSPKYLFRKEGQNVTLSCEQNLNHDAMYWYRQDPGQGLRLIYYSQIVNDFQKGDIAEGYSVSREKKESFPLTVTSAQKNPTAFYLCASSISAGSTMLFGPGTRLTVL.